This T cell receptor beta chain stems from a study of T-cell memory formation after mild COVID-19. The J segment lost 6 bases and the V segment lost 5 bases, leaving 9 bases of the junction unmatched. CDR1 MNHEY and CDR2 SVGAGI come from the germline V gene. The CDR3 runs 15 residues. There are a few counts of this clonotype. Each CDR3 protein gets one entry after TCRdb re-called the 5' RACE reads with MiXCR. Of fewer than 250,000 distinct CDR3 sequences listed, over 9.5% are singletons. The clonotype was recovered from a man between 18 and 29 years old who had mild COVID-19 (a few samples of this study predate the infection). Cell type and time point are not known. Sample: PBMCs or a T cell subset sorted from them (not recorded which). The chain links TRBV6-5 to TRBJ2-7, with 11 bases matching TRBD1. The CDR3 sequence: CASSRIPGQGGEQYF. CDR3 in DNA: TGTGCCAGCAGTCGCATACCGGGACAGGGGGGCGAGCAGTACTTC.